Below, 4 T cell receptor beta chains from the same sample are listed, as sequenced in a study of cytomegalovirus exposure and HLA in healthy donors. PCR involved 60 Vbeta and 13 Jbeta primers. Sequencing used immunoSEQ multiplex PCR; TCRdb keeps in-frame clones, though not all of them. Its table records roughly 120,000 clones. Sequencing was carried out using PBMCs. Receptor source: a man between 18 and 29 years old in good health and CMV-seronegative.

The chain couples TRBV19 to TRBJ2-1, with 9 bases fitting TRBD1. Germline loops: CDR1 LNHDA, CDR2 SQIVND (reference sequence). The CDR3 sequence is 14 residues long. The V segment lost 4 bases and the J segment 3 bases; nucleotides outside the gene matches: 1. The CDR3 loop reads CASSTGQGYNEQFF. The CDR3 bases are TGTGCCAGTAGTACGGGACAGGGCTACAATGAGCAGTTCTTC.

V usage is TRBV6-6 and J usage is TRBJ1-4, with 9 bases fitting TRBD1. With 2 bases clipped from V and 6 bases from J, the junction kept 7 bases outside the gene matches. The germline gives CDR1 MNHNY, CDR2 SVGAGI (reference sequence). The CDR3 is 16 residues long. The CDR3, as DNA: TGTGCCAGCAGTTACCCCGGACAGGGGCATGATGAAAAACTGTTTTTT. Translation gives CASSYPGQGHDEKLFF.

The chain is built from TRBV14 and TRBJ2-7, with 10 bases identical to TRBD2. The V gene's germline CDR1 is SGHDN and CDR2 FVKESK. This CDR3 is 16 amino acids long. V shed 2 bases, J shed 4 bases, and the junction held 8 bases outside the gene matches. The CDR3 is CASSQLNSGGLYEQYF. As DNA, the CDR3 is TGTGCCAGCAGCCAACTAAATAGCGGGGGGCTTTACGAGCAGTACTTC. Together with reference TRBV14 and TRBJ2-7, the CDR3 gives the full variable domain: EAGVTQFPSHSVIEKGQTVTLRCDPISGHDNLYWYRRVMGKEIKFLLHFVKESKQDESGMPNNRFLAERTGGTYSTLKVQPAELEDSGVYFCASSQLNSGGLYEQYFGPGTRLTVT.

V usage is TRBV6-1 and J usage is TRBJ2-7, with D possibly TRBD2 on 7 matching bases. Germline loops: CDR1 MNHNS, CDR2 SASEGT. This CDR3 contains 15 residues. V lost 8 bases to trimming and J lost 0 bases, with 17 bases between them. This CDR3 reads CASGLGGANSYEQYF. The CDR3, as DNA: TGTGCCAGCGGACTGGGGGGGGCCAACTCCTACGAGCAGTACTTC.